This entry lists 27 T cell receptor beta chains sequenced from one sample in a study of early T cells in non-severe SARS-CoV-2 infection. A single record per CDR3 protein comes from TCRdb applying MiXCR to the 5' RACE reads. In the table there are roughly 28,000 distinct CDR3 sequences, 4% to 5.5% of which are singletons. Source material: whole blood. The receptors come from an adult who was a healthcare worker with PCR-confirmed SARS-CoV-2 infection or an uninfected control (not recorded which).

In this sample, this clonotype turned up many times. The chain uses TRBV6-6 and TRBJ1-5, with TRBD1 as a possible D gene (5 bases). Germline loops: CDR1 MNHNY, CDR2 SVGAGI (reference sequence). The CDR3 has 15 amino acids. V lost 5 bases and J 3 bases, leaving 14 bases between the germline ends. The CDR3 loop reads CASSAPGPHNQPQHF. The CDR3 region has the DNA TGTGCCAGCAGTGCTCCGGGACCTCACAATCAGCCCCAGCATTTT.

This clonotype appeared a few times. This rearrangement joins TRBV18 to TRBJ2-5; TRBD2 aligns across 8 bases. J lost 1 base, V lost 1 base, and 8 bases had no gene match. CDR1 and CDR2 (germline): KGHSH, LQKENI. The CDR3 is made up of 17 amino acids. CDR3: CASSPLATSGFQETQYF. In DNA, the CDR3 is TGTGCCAGCTCACCACTAGCTACTAGCGGATTCCAAGAGACCCAGTACTTC. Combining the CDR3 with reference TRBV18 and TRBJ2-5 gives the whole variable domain NAGVMQNPRHLVRRRGQEARLRCSPMKGHSHVYWYRQLPEEGLKFMVYLQKENIIDESGMPKERFSAEFPKEGPSILRIQQVVRGDSAAYFCASSPLATSGFQETQYFGPGTRLLVL.

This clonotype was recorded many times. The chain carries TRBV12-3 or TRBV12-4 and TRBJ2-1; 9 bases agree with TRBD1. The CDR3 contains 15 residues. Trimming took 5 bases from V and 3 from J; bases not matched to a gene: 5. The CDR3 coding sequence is TGTGCCAGCAGTAGGGACAGGGCGGTCTACAATGAGCAGTTCTTC. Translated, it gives CASSRDRAVYNEQFF.

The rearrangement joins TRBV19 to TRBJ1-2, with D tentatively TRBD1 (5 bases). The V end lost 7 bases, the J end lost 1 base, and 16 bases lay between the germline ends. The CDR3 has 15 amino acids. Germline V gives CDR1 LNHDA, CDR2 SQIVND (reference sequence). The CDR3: CASNVGDTSNYGYTF. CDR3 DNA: TGTGCCAGTAACGTGGGGGATACCAGTAACTATGGCTACACCTTC.

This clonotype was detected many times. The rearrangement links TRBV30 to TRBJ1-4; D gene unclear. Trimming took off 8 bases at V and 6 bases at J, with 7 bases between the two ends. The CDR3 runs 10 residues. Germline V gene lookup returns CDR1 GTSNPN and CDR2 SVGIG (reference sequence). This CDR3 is CALLYEKLFF. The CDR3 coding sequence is TGTGCCCTGCTATATGAAAAACTGTTTTTT.

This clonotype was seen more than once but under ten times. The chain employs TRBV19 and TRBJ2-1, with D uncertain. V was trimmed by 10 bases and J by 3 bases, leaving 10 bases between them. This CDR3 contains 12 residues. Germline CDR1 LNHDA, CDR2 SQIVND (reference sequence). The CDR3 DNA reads TGTGCCACCTCCGACATCTACAATGAGCAGTTCTTC. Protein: CATSDIYNEQFF. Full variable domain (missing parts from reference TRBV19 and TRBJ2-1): DGGITQSPKYLFRKEGQNVTLSCEQNLNHDAMYWYRQDPGQGLRLIYYSQIVNDFQKGDIAEGYSVSREKKESFPLTVTSAQKNPTAFYLCATSDIYNEQFFGPGTRLTVL.

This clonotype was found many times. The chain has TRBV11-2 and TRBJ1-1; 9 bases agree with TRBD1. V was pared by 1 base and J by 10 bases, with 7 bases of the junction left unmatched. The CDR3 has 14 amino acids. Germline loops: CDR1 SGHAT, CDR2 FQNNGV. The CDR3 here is CASSLGGQGVGAFF. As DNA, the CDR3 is TGTGCCAGCAGCTTAGGGGGACAGGGAGTAGGAGCTTTCTTT.

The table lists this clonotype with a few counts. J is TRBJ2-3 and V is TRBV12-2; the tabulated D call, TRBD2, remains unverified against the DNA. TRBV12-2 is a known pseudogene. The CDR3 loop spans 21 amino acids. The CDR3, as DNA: TGTGCAAGTCGCCGAAGCGCTGCACTAGCGGGAGGTCGGACGCGCACAGATACGCAGTATTTT. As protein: CASRRSAALAGGRTRTDTQYF.

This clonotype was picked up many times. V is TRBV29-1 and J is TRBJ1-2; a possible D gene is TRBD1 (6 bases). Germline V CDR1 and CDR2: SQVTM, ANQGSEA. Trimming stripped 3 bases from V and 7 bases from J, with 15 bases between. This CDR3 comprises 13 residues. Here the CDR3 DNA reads TGCAGCGTTGATCGGGGGGCGACGGGTGGCTACACCTTC. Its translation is CSVDRGATGGYTF.

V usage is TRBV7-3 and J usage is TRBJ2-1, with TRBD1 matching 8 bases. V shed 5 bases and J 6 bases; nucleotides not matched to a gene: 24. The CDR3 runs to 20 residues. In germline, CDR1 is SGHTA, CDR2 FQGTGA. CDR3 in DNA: TGTGCCAGCAGCCGAAGTTTAGGACAGGGCCATAAAGCCTTGGGCAATGAGCAGTTCTTC. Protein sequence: CASSRSLGQGHKALGNEQFF. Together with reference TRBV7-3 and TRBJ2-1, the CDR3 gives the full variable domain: GAGVSQTPSNKVTEKGKYVELRCDPISGHTALYWYRQSLGQGPEFLIYFQGTGAADDSGLPNDRFFAVRPEGSVSTLKIQRTERGDSAVYLCASSRSLGQGHKALGNEQFFGPGTRLTVL.

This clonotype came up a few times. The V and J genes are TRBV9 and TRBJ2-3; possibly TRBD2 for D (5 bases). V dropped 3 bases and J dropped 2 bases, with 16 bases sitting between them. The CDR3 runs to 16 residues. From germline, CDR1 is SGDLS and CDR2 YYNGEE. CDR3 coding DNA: TGTGCCAGCAGCGCCGAGAGCGGTACAGTCACAGATACGCAGTATTTT. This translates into CASSAESGTVTDTQYF.

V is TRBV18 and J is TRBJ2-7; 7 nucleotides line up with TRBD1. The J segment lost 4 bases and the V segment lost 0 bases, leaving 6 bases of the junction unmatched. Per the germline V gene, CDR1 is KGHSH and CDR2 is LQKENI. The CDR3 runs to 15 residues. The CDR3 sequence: CASSPPVGGKYEQYF. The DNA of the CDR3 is TGTGCCAGCTCACCACCCGTAGGGGGCAAGTACGAGCAGTACTTC. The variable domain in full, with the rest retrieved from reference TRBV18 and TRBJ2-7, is NAGVMQNPRHLVRRRGQEARLRCSPMKGHSHVYWYRQLPEEGLKFMVYLQKENIIDESGMPKERFSAEFPKEGPSILRIQQVVRGDSAAYFCASSPPVGGKYEQYFGPGTRLTVT.

The CDR3 nucleotides read TGTGCCAGCAGCTTGGGACCGTACACCACAGATACGCAGTATTTT. This codes for CASSLGPYTTDTQYF. The genes are TRBV9 and TRBJ2-3; tentatively, D is TRBD1 or TRBD2 (5 bases each). Per germline, CDR1 SGDLS and CDR2 YYNGEE. Trimming cost V 4 bases and J 2 bases, with 14 bases left between them. This CDR3 comprises 15 residues.

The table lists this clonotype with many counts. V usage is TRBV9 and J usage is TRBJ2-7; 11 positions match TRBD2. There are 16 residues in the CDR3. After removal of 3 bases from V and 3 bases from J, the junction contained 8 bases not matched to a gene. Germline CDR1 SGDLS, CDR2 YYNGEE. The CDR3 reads CASSGPGTSGLYEQYF. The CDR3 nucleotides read TGTGCCAGCAGCGGACCCGGGACTAGCGGACTCTACGAGCAGTACTTC.

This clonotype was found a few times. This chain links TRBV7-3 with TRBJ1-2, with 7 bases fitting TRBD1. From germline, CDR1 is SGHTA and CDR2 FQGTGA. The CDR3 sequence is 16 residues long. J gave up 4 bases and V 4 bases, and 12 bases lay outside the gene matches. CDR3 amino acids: CASSSGTGALGYGYTF. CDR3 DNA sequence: TGTGCCAGCAGCTCCGGAACAGGGGCGTTGGGCTATGGCTACACCTTC.

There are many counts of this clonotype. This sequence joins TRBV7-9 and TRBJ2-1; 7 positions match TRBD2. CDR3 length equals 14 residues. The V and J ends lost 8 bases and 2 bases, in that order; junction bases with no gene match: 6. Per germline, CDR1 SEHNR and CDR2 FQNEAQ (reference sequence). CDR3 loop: CASHGTTTYNEQFF. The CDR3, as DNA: TGTGCCAGCCACGGGACTACCACCTACAATGAGCAGTTCTTC.

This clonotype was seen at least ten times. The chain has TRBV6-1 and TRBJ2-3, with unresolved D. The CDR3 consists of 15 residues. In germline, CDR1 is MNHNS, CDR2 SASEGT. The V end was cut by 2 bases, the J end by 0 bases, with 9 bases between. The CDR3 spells CASSENSRSTDTQYF. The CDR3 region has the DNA TGTGCCAGCAGTGAAAACAGCCGTAGCACAGATACGCAGTATTTT.

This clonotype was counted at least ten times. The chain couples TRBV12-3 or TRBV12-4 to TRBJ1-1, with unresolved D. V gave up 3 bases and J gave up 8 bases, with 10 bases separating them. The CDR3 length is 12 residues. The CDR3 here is CASSFPGEEAFF. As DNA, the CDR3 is TGTGCCAGCAGTTTCCCCGGGGAAGAAGCTTTCTTT.

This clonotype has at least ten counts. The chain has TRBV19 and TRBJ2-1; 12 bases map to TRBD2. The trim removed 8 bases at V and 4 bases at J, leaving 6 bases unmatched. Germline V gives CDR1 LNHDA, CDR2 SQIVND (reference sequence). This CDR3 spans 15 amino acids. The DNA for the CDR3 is TGTGCCAGTCTAAGTACTAGCGGGGGGTACAATGAGCAGTTCTTC. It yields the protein CASLSTSGGYNEQFF.

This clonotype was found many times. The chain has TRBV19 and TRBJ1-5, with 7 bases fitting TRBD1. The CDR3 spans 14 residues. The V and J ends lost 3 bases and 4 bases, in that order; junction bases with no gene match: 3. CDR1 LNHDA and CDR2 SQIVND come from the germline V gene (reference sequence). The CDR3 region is CASSMGQFNQPQHF. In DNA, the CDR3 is TGTGCCAGTAGTATGGGACAGTTTAATCAGCCCCAGCATTTT.

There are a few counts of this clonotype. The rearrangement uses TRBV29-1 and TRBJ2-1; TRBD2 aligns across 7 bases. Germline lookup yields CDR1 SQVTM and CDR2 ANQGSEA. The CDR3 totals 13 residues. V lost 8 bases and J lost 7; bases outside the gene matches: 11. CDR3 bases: TGCAGCACCCTGGGGGGGGTAGGGAATGAGCAGTTCTTC. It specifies CSTLGGVGNEQFF.

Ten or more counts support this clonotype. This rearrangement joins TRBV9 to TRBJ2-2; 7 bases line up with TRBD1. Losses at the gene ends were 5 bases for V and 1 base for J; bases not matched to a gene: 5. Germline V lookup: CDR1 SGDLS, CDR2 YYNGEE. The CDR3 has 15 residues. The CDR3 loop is CASRRGQMNTGELFF. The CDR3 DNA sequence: TGTGCCAGCAGGAGGGGACAGATGAACACCGGGGAGCTGTTTTTT.

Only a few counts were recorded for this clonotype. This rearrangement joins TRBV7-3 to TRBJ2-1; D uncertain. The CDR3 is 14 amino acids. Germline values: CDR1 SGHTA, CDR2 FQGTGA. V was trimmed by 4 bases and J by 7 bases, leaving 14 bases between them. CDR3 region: CASSSNWPSNEQFF. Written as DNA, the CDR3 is TGTGCCAGCAGCTCGAATTGGCCCTCAAATGAGCAGTTCTTC.

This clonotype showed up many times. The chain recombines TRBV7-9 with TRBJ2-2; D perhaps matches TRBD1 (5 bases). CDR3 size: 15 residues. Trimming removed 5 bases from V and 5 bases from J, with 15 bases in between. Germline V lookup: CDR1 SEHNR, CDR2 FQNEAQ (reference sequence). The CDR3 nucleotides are TGTGCCAGCAGCCTCCAGGGCCGGTCAACCGGGGAGCTGTTTTTT. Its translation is CASSLQGRSTGELFF.

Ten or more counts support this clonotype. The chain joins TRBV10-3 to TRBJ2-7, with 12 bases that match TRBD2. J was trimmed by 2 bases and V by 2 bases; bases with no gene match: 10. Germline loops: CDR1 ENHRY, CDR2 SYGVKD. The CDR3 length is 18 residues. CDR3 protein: CAISEPRRTSGTTYEQYF. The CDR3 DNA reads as TGTGCCATCAGTGAGCCCCGACGGACTAGCGGGACTACCTACGAGCAGTACTTC.

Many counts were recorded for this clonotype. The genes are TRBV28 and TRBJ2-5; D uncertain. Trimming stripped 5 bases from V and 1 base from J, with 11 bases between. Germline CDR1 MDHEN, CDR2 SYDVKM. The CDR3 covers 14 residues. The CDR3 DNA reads TGTGCCAGCAGTGGATACAAACTCCAAGAGACCCAGTACTTC. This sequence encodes CASSGYKLQETQYF.

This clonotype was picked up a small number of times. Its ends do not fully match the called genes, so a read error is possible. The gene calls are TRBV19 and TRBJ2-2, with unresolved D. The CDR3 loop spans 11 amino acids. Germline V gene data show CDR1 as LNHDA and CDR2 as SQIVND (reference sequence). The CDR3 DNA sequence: TGTGCCAGTAGATCCACCCGGGAGCTGTTTTTT. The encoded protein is CASRSTRELFF. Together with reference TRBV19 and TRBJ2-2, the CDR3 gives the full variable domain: DGGITQSPKYLFRKEGQNVTLSCEQNLNHDAMYWYRQDPGQGLRLIYYSQIVNDFQKGDIAEGYSVSREKKESFPLTVTSAQKNPTAFYLCASRSTRELFFGEGSRLTVL.